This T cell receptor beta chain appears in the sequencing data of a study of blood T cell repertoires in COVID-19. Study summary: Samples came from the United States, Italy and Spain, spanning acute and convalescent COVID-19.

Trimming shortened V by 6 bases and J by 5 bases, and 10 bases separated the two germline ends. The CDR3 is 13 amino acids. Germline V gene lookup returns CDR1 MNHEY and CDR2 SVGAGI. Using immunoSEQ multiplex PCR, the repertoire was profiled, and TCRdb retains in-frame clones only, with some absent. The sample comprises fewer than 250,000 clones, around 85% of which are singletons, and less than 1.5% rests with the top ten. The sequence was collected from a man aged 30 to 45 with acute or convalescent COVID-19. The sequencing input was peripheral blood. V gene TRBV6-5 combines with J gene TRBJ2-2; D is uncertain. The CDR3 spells CASSPLLTGELFF. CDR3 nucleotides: TGTGCCAGCAGCCCCCTATTAACCGGGGAGCTGTTTTTT.